This TCR beta chain was documented in a study of T cells after yellow fever vaccination. This clonotype was picked up many times. Antigen: not known. By 5'RACE template switching, TCR cDNA was produced, with a universal primer site and UMIs added in the process. TCRdb independently ran MiXCR on the 5' RACE reads; one entry per CDR3 protein. The table lists 200,000 to 250,000 distinct CDR3 sequences, around 7% of them singletons. Study conclusions and caveats: Peak timing came faster in the weaker secondary response, day 5 versus 15.

The sample consisted of CD4+ T cells sorted from PBMCs, taken 15 days after the yellow fever booster vaccination. This TCR was recovered from a man aged 25-45 years who received the YFV17D yellow fever vaccine.

CDR3 sequence: CATKGGLRTDTQYF. In DNA form, the CDR3 reads TGTGCCACCAAGGGCGGGTTGCGCACAGATACGCAGTATTTT. The chain joins TRBV28 to TRBJ2-3; a weak D match, TRBD2 (5 bases). The germline V gene encodes CDR1 MDHEN and CDR2 SYDVKM. With 10 bases removed from V and 1 base from J, the gap between germline ends came to 15 bases. CDR3 length: 14 amino acids.